The 4 T cell receptor beta chains reported below all come from one sample, sequenced in a study of radiotherapy plus CTLA-4 blockade in lung cancer. Assay used: immunoSEQ multiplex PCR; TCRdb lists only in-frame clones, some missing. Here the sample spans about 97,000 clones, approximately 75% being singletons. The sample here was peripheral blood, taken from a patient treated with radiotherapy plus ipilimumab. Receptors originate from a human donor with non-small cell lung cancer who had a partial response to radiotherapy plus ipilimumab. Some clones in this sample may be carry-over from other donors' samples.

V gene TRBV5-1 combines with J gene TRBJ1-1, with unresolved D. The V and J ends lost 4 bases and 0 bases respectively, with 7 bases between them. The CDR3 consists of 13 residues. Looked up from germline, CDR1 is SGHRS and CDR2 is YFSETQ. The CDR3 sequence is CASSDGMNTEAFF. CDR3 nucleotides: TGCGCCAGCAGCGATGGCATGAACACTGAAGCTTTCTTT.

The chain uses TRBV18 and TRBJ2-7; TRBD1 might be the D (5 bases). Germline V gives CDR1 KGHSH, CDR2 LQKENI. This CDR3 region has 12 residues. V was pared by 5 bases and J by 0 bases, with 5 bases between. CDR3 sequence (DNA): TGTGCCAGCTCAGACAGCTCCTACGAGCAGTACTTC. Translated: CASSDSSYEQYF. The whole variable domain, remainder taken from reference TRBV18 and TRBJ2-7, is NAGVMQNPRHLVRRRGQEARLRCSPMKGHSHVYWYRQLPEEGLKFMVYLQKENIIDESGMPKERFSAEFPKEGPSILRIQQVVRGDSAAYFCASSDSSYEQYFGPGTRLTVT.

The V gene is TRBV28, the J gene TRBJ2-5; D may be TRBD1 (5 bases). The V end was cut by 6 bases, the J end by 3 bases, with 14 bases between. The CDR3 totals 14 residues. In germline, CDR1 is MDHEN, CDR2 SYDVKM. The CDR3 region is CASRTTGDKETQYF. CDR3 in DNA: TGTGCCAGCAGAACAACAGGTGACAAAGAGACCCAGTACTTC.

The DNA for the CDR3 is TGTGCCATCAGTGAGCGAGGGAGGGAAGAGACCCAGTACTTC. This translates into CAISERGREETQYF. The J gene is TRBJ2-5, the V gene TRBV10-3; TRBD2 matches 7 bases. The trim removed 2 bases at V and 3 bases at J, leaving 3 bases unmatched. CDR1 and CDR2 (germline): ENHRY, SYGVKD. The CDR3 loop spans 14 amino acids.